Described below is a single TCR beta chain sequence and its context. What it binds is not known. This CDR3 region has 14 residues. The data derive from a study of T-cell memory formation after mild COVID-19. Study overall: Clusters of TCRs were largely donor specific. General study results and limits: In pre-infection memory, a portion of responding clones appeared, which suggested that cross-reactive memory joined. Among clones contracting day 15 to 85, CD4/CD8 was balanced, whereas later expanders leaned CD4+. The study found contracting CD4+ clones mainly in CM and EM and contracting CD8+ clones in EMRA.

TCRdb analysed the 5' RACE reads with MiXCR anew, one entry per CDR3 protein. Of a few hundred thousand distinct CDR3 sequences in the sample, 19% were seen once. J is TRBJ2-3 and V is TRBV21-1. TRBV21-1 is given as a pseudogene. This clonotype was obtained from a man younger than 35 who had mild COVID-19 (a few samples of this study predate the infection). Cell type and time point are not known. Material: PBMCs or a T cell subset sorted from them (not recorded which). The CDR3 loop reads CASSRNQQKNTQYF. As DNA, the CDR3 is TGTGCCAGCAGTCGGAACCAGCAAAAAAATACGCAGTATTTT.